Below, 4 T cell receptor beta chains from the same sample are listed, as sequenced in a study of vaccination and CD4 T cells after COVID-19. Treatment specified: 10-day PBMC culture with coronavirus spike peptide pools or control peptides (ViraFEST assay). No antigen is known for these receptors. With the Oncomine TCR Beta short-read assay, DNA from cultured CD4+ T cells was sequenced. A single record per CDR3 protein comes from TCRdb applying MiXCR to the PCR reads. Among around 10,000 distinct CDR3 sequences listed, roughly 56% were seen once. The sample taken for sequencing was CD4+ T cells from blood, cultured in vitro. These TCRs come from a human donor who had recovered from COVID-19.

The genes are TRBV12-3 or TRBV12-4 and TRBJ1-2; D is possibly TRBD1 (6 bases). V was clipped by 7 bases and J by 4 bases, with 19 bases between them. CDR3 length: 15 residues. The CDR3: CASTALRGAIYGYTF. The CDR3 region has the DNA TGTGCCAGCACCGCCCTTCGGGGGGCCATCTATGGCTACACCTTC.

V usage is TRBV12-3 or TRBV12-4 and J usage is TRBJ2-5; TRBD1 matches at 10 bases. V gave up 2 bases and J gave up 4 bases; unmatched junction bases: 7. The CDR3 spans 16 residues. The CDR3 nucleotides are TGTGCCAGCAGTTTAAATCGGGGGACAGGGGTAGAGACCCAGTACTTC. Translation gives CASSLNRGTGVETQYF.

The V and J genes are TRBV11-2 and TRBJ1-2; D not resolved. The germline gives CDR1 SGHAT, CDR2 FQNNGV. V gave up 3 bases and J gave up 0 bases, with 11 bases separating them. The CDR3 runs 15 residues. The CDR3 sequence: CASSLTGGANYGYTF. CDR3 DNA: TGTGCCAGCAGCTTGACCGGCGGCGCTAACTATGGCTACACCTTC.

This chain joins TRBV28 and TRBJ2-2; D uncertain. The CDR3 covers 13 residues. V was cut by 2 bases and J by 5 bases, with 6 bases left in between. The germline V gene has CDR1 MDHEN and CDR2 SYDVKM. CDR3 coding DNA: TGTGCCAGCAGTTTAGGAAGGACCGGGGAGCTGTTTTTT. Its protein is CASSLGRTGELFF. The whole variable domain, remainder taken from reference TRBV28 and TRBJ2-2, is DVKVTQSSRYLVKRTGEKVFLECVQDMDHENMFWYRQDPGLGLRLIYFSYDVKMKEKGDIPEGYSVSREKKERFSLILESASTNQTSMYLCASSLGRTGELFFGEGSRLTVL.